This is a list of T cell receptor beta chains from one sample in a study of T cells after somatic rescue of genetic block. The table came from immunoSEQ multiplex PCR; TCRdb's copy has only in-frame clones and leaves some out. The sample contains around 67,000 clones, 90% to 95% of which appear only once. The specimen sequenced was peripheral blood mononuclear cells (PBMCs). These receptors came from a man aged 40-50 years. Both conserved end residues are part of each CDR3. Each record gives: V gene, D gene, clone size, J gene, CDR3 DNA, CDR3 protein. A D gene is named only where the DNA matches it firmly. Some rows mark clone size as missing; the rest say once, few, many or name a class of expanded clone.

TRBV2,-,-,TRBJ2-1,TGTGCCAGCAGTAGGGCCCGGGGACCCTACAATGAGCAGTTCTTC,CASSRARGPYNEQFF
TRBV5-1,-,-,TRBJ2-6,TGCGCCAGCAGCTTGGGATTCGGGCCCCCCGGGGCCGGGGCCAACGTCCTGACTTTC,CASSLGFGPPGAGANVLTF
TRBV27,TRBD1,medium-sized,TRBJ1-6,TGTGCCAGCAGTCCACAGGGGATCTCCTATAATTCACCCCTCCACTTT,CASSPQGISYNSPLHF
TRBV25-1,-,-,TRBJ2-3,TGTGCCAGCACCGATGGGGTTGTCGATACGCAGTATTTT,CASTDGVVDTQYF
TRBV9,-,-,TRBJ1-2,TGTGCCAGCAGCGCCCGGGGCCGCTACACCTTC,CASSARGRYTF
TRBV6-1,-,-,TRBJ1-5,TGTGCCAGCAGTGAAGAGTCGCTCCAGCCCCAGCATTTT,CASSEESLQPQHF
TRBV29-1,-,-,TRBJ2-4,TGCAGCGCCCAGGCACAGCTAAACATTCAGTACTTC,CSAQAQLNIQYF
TRBV15,-,-,TRBJ2-3,TGTGCCACCAGCAGAGGTTTGACCTCTTTCACAGATACGCAGTATTTT,CATSRGLTSFTDTQYF
TRBV19,-,once,TRBJ1-2,TGTGCCAGTAGGCGGGACAACTATGGCTACACCTTC,CASRRDNYGYTF
TRBV6-6,-,-,TRBJ1-4,TGTGCCAGCAGTTACCGGGCGGCGGCCTGGCTGTTTTTT,CASSYRAAAWLFF
TRBV30,-,medium-sized,TRBJ1-1,TGTGCCTGGGTTCCGACGGGGACAACGAACACTGAAGCTTTCTTT,CAWVPTGTTNTEAFF
TRBV10-3,TRBD2,-,TRBJ2-1,TGTGCCTCCTCGAGGCTAGCGGGGGGAAGTGAGCAGTTCTTC,CASSRLAGGSEQFF
TRBV7-9,-,few,TRBJ1-1,TGTGCCAGCAGCTTATACAGAAACAAGAACACTGAAGCTTTCTTT,CASSLYRNKNTEAFF
TRBV4-3,TRBD1,-,TRBJ2-5,TGCGCCAGCAGCCAAGAGGCTCCCAGGGGGCGGGCGGAGACCCAGTACTTC,CASSQEAPRGRAETQYF
TRBV2,-,-,TRBJ1-5,TGTGCCAGCAGTGCTGGACAGATTCATCAGCCCCAGCATTTT,CASSAGQIHQPQHF
TRBV2,-,-,TRBJ2-3,TGTGCCAGCAGTGAATTCGCAGGGGCGGGAGATACGCAGTATTTT,CASSEFAGAGDTQYF
TRBV5-4,TRBD2,-,TRBJ2-1,TGTGCCAGCAGCTTGATGGCGGGGGGCCCCGAAAATGAGCAGTTCTTC,CASSLMAGGPENEQFF
TRBV6-6,-,-,TRBJ1-2,TGTGCCAGCAGTTACTATGGCTACACCTTC,CASSYYGYTF
TRBV7-9,TRBD1,-,TRBJ2-7,TGTGCCAGCAGCGCGGACAGGGGTCAAGAGCAGTACTTC,CASSADRGQEQYF
TRBV5-4,-,-,TRBJ2-1,TGTGCCAGCAGGACAGTTGGCGGGGCCCCCGGTGAGCAGTTCTTC,CASRTVGGAPGEQFF
TRBV19,-,-,TRBJ1-5,TGTGCCAGTAGTACGACCCCGGGACAACCCCAGCCCCAGCATTTT,CASSTTPGQPQPQHF
TRBV10-3,TRBD1,-,TRBJ2-7,TGTGCCATCAGGGGGGACAGAGATTACGAGCAGTACTTC,CAIRGDRDYEQYF
TRBV2,TRBD2,-,TRBJ2-1,TGTGCCAGCACCCGAACCTCGGGGGGATGGGATGAGCAGTTCTTC,CASTRTSGGWDEQFF
TRBV2,-,-,TRBJ2-1,TGTGCCAGCAGCTACGACGACTGGTCCGAGCAGTTCTTC,CASSYDDWSEQFF
TRBV13,-,-,TRBJ2-2,TGTGCCAGCAGCTTAGGCCTAATCGAAAACACCGGGGAGCTGTTTTTT,CASSLGLIENTGELFF
TRBV25-1,-,-,TRBJ2-7,TGTGCCAGCAGTGAATCGGGGGACCTATCCTACGAGCAGTACTTC,CASSESGDLSYEQYF
TRBV10-2,-,few,TRBJ2-7,TGCGCCAGCAGTGAGTCCTACGAACTCCAGGACCGCGAGCAGTACTTC,CASSESYELQDREQYF
TRBV9,-,once,TRBJ2-1,TGTGCCAGCAGCGGCTCCGGGGCCAATGAGCAGTTCTTC,CASSGSGANEQFF
TRBV19,-,-,TRBJ2-7,TGTGCCAGTAGTACCGGACCCGGGACCCTTTACGAGCAGTACTTC,CASSTGPGTLYEQYF
TRBV6-5,TRBD1,-,TRBJ2-5,TGTGCCAGCAGTTGGTCCGGGACAGGGAAAGAGACCCAGTACTTC,CASSWSGTGKETQYF
TRBV6-1,-,-,TRBJ1-4,TGTGCCAGCAGTGAACTGGGGATCAATGAAAAACTGTTTTTT,CASSELGINEKLFF
TRBV27,-,-,TRBJ1-5,TGTGCCAGCAGTGAGGACCCCCGCAATCAGCCCCAGCATTTT,CASSEDPRNQPQHF
TRBV7-3,-,-,TRBJ1-1,TGTGCCAGCAGCGACTCGGGTGACACTGAAGCTTTCTTT,CASSDSGDTEAFF
TRBV1,-,-,TRBJ2-1,TGCACCAGCAGCCGGCTAGCGGGGGGTTACAATGAGCAGTTCTTC,CTSSRLAGGYNEQFF
TRBV19,-,-,TRBJ1-1,TGTGCCAGTAGCGATCAGGGGAACACTGAAGCTTTCTTT,CASSDQGNTEAFF
TRBV6-6,-,-,TRBJ2-4,TGTGCCAGCAGTCCAGGACTAGCCAAAAACATTCAGTACTTC,CASSPGLAKNIQYF
TRBV4-2,-,-,TRBJ1-5,TGTGCCAGCAGCCGTACGATTTTATCTAGCAATCAGCCCCAGCATTTT,CASSRTILSSNQPQHF
TRBV25-1,-,-,TRBJ2-3,TGTGCCAGCAGTGGAAACACAGATACGCAGTATTTT,CASSGNTDTQYF
TRBV7-2,TRBD2,-,TRBJ2-1,TGTGCCAGCAGCTTCAGCGGGACTAGTGAGTTCTTC,CASSFSGTSEFF
TRBV9,TRBD2,-,TRBJ2-2,TGTGCCAGCAGCGCCCCCGGGGGGGCGAACACCGGGGAGCTGTTTTTT,CASSAPGGANTGELFF
TRBV18,-,-,TRBJ1-2,TGTGCCAGCTCACCAAAAGAAGGCTACACCTTC,CASSPKEGYTF
TRBV10-3,-,once,TRBJ2-2,TGTGCCATCAGTCAGGGGAACACCGGGGAGCTGTTTTTT,CAISQGNTGELFF
TRBV2,-,-,TRBJ2-7,TGTGCCAGCACCCTTCGGGGCCGCGCTGGGCAGTACTTC,CASTLRGRAGQYF
TRBV28,TRBD2,-,TRBJ2-1,TGTGCCAGCAGTTTGAGGCTAGCGGGAGCCGGCGAGCAGTTCTTC,CASSLRLAGAGEQFF
TRBV27,-,once,TRBJ2-3,TGTGCCAGCAGCCTCCGGGACGGTGCAGATACGCAGTATTTT,CASSLRDGADTQYF
TRBV6-5,-,-,TRBJ1-1,TGTGCCAGCAGCTATATGCAGGGTCAAGCTTTCTTT,CASSYMQGQAFF
TRBV6-5,-,-,TRBJ1-6,TGTGCCAGCAGTTACGGGGGCACGCGTCCCCTCCACTTT,CASSYGGTRPLHF